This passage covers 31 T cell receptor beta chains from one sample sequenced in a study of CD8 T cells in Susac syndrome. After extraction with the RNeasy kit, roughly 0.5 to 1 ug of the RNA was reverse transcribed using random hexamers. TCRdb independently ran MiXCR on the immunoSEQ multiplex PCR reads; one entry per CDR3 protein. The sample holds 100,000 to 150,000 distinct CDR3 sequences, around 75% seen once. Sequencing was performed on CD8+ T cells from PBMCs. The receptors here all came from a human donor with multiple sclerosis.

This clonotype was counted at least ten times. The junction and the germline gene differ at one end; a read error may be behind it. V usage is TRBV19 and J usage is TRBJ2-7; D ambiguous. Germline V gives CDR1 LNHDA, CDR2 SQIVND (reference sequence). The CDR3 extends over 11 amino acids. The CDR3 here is CASSIGYEQYF. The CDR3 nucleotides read TGCGCCAGCAGCATAGGATACGAGCAGTACTTC.

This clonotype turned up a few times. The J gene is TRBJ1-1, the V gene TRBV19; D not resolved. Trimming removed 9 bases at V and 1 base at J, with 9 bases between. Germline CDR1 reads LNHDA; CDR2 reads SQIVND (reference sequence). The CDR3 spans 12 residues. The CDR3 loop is CASRRENTEAFF. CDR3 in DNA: TGTGCCAGCCGACGGGAGAACACTGAAGCTTTCTTT.

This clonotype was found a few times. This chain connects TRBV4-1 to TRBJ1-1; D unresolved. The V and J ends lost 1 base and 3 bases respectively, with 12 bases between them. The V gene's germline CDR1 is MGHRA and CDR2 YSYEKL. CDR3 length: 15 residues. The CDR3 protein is CASSQGGRLDTEAFF. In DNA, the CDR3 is TGCGCCAGCAGCCAAGGGGGTAGGTTGGACACTGAAGCTTTCTTT.

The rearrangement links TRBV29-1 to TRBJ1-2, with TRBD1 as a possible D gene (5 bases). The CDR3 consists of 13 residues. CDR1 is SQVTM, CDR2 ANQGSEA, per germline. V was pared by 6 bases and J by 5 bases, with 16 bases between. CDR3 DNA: TGCAGCGTCCTCGCGATGGGGGTTTATGGCTACACCTTC. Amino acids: CSVLAMGVYGYTF.

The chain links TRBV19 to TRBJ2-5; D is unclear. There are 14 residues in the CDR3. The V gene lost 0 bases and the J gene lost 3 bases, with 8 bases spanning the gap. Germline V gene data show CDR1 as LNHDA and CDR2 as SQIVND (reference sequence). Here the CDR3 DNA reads TGTGCCAGTAGTATAGACGCGGAAGAAGAGACCCAGTACTTC. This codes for CASSIDAEEETQYF.

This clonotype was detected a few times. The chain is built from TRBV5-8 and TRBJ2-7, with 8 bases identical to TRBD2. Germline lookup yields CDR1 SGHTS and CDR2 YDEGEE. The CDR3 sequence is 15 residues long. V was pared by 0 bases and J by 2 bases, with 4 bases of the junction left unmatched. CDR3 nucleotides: TGTGCCAGCAGCTTGGAAGCGGGAGTCCCCTACGAGCAGTACGTC. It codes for CASSLEAGVPYEQYV.

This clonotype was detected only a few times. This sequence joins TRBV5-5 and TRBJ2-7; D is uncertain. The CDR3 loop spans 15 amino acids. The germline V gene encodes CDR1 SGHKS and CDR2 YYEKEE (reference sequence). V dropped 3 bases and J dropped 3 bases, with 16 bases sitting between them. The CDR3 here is CASSSVLRVGYEQYF. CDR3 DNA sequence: TGTGCCAGCAGCTCTGTATTGCGAGTTGGCTACGAGCAGTACTTC.

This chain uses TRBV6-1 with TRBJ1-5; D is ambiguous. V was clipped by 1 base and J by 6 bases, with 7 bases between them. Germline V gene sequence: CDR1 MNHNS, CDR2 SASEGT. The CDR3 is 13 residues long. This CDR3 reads CASSEGGFQPQHF. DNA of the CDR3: TGTGCCAGCAGTGAAGGAGGGTTTCAGCCCCAGCATTTT.

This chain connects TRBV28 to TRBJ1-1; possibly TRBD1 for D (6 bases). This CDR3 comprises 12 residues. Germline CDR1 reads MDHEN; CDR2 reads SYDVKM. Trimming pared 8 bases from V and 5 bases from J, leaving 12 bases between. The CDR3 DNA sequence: TGTGCCAGCCTCACAGGGTGGACTGAAGCTTTCTTT. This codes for CASLTGWTEAFF.

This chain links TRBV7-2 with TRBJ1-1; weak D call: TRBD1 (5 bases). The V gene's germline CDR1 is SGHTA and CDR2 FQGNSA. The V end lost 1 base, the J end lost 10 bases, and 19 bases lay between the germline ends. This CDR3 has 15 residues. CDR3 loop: CASSLGDLRGFGAFF. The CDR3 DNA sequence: TGTGCCAGCAGCTTAGGGGACCTCCGGGGGTTCGGAGCTTTCTTT.

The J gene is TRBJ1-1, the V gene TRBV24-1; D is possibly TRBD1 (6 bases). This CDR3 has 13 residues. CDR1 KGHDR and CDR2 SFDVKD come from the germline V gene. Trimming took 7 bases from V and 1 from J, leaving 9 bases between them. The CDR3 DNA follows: TGTGCCACCAGATCACAGGGGAACACTGAAGCTTTCTTT. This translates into CATRSQGNTEAFF.

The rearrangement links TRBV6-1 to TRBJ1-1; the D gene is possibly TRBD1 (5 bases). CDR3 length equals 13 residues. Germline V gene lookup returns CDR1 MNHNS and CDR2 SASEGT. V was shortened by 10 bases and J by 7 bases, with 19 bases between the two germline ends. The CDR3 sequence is CATLDGARGEAFF. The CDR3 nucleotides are TGTGCCACCCTTGACGGGGCGCGGGGTGAAGCTTTCTTT.

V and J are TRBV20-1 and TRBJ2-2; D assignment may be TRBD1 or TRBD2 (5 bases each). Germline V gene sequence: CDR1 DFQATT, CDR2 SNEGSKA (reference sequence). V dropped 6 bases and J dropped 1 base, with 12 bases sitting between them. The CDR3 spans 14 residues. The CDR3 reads CSAAGTWNTGELFF. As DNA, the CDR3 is TGCAGTGCAGCCGGGACCTGGAACACCGGGGAGCTGTTTTTT.

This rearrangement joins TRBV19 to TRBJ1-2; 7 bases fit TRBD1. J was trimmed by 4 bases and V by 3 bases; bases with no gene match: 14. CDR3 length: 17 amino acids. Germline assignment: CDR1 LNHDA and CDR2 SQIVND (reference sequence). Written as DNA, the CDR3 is TGTGCCAGTAGTATCGAGTTCGGGATGACAGGGACCTATGGCTACACCTTC. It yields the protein CASSIEFGMTGTYGYTF.

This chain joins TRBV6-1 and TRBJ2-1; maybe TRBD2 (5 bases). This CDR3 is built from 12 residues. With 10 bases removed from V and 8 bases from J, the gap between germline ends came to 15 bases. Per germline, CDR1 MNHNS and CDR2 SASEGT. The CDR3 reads CATELVSHEQFF. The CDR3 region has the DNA TGTGCCACAGAACTAGTATCCCATGAGCAGTTCTTC.

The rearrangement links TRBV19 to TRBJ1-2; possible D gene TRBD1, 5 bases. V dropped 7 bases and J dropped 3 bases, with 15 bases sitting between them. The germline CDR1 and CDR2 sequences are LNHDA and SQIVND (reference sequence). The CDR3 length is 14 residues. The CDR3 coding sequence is TGTGCCAGTAAAATACAGGAAAGCTACTATGGCTACACCTTC. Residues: CASKIQESYYGYTF.

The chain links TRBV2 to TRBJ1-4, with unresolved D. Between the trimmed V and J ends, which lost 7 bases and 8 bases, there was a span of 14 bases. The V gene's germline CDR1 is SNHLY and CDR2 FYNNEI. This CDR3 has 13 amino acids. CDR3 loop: CASISPPGEKLFF. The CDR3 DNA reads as TGTGCCAGCATCTCGCCCCCGGGGGAAAAACTGTTTTTT.

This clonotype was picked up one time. DNA for the CDR3: TGTGCCAGGGGACGGACGAATCAGCCCCAGCATTTT. Residues: CARGRTNQPQHF. The genes are TRBV19 and TRBJ1-5; D possibly corresponds to TRBD1 (5 bases). V lost 9 bases to trimming and J lost 4 bases, with 10 bases between them. The CDR3 contains 12 residues. CDR1 is LNHDA, CDR2 SQIVND, per germline (reference sequence).

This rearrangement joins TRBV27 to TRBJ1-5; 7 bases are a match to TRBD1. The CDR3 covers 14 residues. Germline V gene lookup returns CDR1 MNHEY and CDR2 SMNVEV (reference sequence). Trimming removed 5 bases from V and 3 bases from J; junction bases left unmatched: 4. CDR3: CASSPDRDNQPQHF. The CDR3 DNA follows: TGTGCCAGCAGTCCAGACAGGGACAATCAGCCCCAGCATTTT.

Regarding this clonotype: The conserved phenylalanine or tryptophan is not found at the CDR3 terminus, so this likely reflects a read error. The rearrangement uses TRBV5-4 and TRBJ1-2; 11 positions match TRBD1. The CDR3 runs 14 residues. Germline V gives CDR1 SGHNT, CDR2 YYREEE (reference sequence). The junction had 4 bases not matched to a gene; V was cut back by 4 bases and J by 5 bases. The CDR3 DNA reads TGTGCCAGCAGCGTGGACAGGGGGCTTTATGGCTACACCCTC. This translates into CASSVDRGLYGYTL.

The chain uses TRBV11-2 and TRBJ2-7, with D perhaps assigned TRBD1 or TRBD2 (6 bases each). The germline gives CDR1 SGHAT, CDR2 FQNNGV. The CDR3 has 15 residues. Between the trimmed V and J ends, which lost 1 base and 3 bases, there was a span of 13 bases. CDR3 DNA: TGTGCCAGCAGCTTAGTAGTAGGGGGGTACTACGAGCAGTACTTC. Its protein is CASSLVVGGYYEQYF.

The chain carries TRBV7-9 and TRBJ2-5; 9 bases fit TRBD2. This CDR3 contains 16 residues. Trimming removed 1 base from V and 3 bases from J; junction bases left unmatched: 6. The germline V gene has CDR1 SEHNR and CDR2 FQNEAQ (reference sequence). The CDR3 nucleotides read TGTGCCAGCAGCTTAGACCCCGCTAGCGGGGAAGAGACCCAGTACTTC. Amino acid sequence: CASSLDPASGEETQYF.

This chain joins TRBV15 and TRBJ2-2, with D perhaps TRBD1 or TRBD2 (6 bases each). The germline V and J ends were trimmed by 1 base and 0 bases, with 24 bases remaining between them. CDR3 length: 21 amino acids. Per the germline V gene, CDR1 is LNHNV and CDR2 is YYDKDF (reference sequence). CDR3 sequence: CATSRVFTSGGGTPNTGELFF. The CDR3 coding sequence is TGTGCCACCAGCAGAGTTTTTACTTCTGGAGGGGGGACACCGAACACCGGGGAGCTGTTTTTT.

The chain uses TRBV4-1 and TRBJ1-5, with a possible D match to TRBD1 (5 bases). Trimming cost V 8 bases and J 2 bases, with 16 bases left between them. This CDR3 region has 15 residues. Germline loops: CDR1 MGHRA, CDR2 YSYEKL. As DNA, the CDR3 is TGCGCCAGCCAATTTCGACGGGGCGGCAATCAGCCCCAGCATTTT. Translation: CASQFRRGGNQPQHF.

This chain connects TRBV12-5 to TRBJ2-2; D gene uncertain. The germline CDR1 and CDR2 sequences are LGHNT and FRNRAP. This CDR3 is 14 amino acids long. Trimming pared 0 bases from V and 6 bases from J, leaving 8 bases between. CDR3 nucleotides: TGTGCTAGTGGTTTGGTACCCAGTCCCGGGGAGCTGTTTTTT. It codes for CASGLVPSPGELFF.

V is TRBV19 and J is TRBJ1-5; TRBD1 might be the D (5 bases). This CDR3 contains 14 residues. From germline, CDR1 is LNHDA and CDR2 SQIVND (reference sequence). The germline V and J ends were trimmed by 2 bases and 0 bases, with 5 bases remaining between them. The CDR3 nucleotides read TGTGCCAGTAGTATAAGGGGTAGCAATCAGCCCCAGCATTTT. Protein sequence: CASSIRGSNQPQHF.

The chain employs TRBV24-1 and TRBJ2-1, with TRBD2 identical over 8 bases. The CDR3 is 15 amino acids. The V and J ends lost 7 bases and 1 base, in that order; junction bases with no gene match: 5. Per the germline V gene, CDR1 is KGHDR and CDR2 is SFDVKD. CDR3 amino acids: CATRSGSGSYNEQFF. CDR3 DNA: TGTGCCACCAGGAGCGGGAGTGGGTCCTACAATGAGCAGTTCTTC.

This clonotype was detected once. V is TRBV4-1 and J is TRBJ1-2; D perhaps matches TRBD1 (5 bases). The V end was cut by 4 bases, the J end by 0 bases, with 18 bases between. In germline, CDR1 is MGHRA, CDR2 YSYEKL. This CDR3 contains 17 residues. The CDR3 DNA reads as TGCGCCAGCAGCCTGACCGTCGGGACGCCGGCTAACTATGGCTACACCTTC. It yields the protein CASSLTVGTPANYGYTF.

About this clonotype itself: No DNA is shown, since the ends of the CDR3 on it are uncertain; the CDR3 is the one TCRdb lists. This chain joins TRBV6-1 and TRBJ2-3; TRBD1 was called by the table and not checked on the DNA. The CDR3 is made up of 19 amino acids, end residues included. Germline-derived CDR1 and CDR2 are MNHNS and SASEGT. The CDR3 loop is CASRGHQGAFGPGTDTQYF.

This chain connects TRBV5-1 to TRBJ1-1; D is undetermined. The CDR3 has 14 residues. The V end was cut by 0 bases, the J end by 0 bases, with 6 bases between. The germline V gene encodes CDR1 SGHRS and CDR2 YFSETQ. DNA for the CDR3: TGCGCCAGCAGCTTGGAAGGAATGAACACTGAAGCTTTCTTT. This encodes CASSLEGMNTEAFF.

For the CDR3, the DNA is TGCGCCAGCAGCTGGGGGCCGGACAGGGGGCTGGGTCAGCCCCAGCATTTT. It is translated as CASSWGPDRGLGQPQHF. This chain uses TRBV5-1 with TRBJ1-5; 11 bases map to TRBD1. The J segment lost 6 bases and the V segment lost 3 bases, leaving 11 bases of the junction unmatched. The CDR3 totals 17 residues. Germline V lookup: CDR1 SGHRS, CDR2 YFSETQ.